This T cell receptor (beta chain) comes out of a study of cytomegalovirus exposure and HLA in healthy donors. Looked up from germline, CDR1 is SGDLS and CDR2 is YYNGEE. There are 14 residues in the CDR3. V shed 0 bases and J 4 bases; nucleotides not matched to a gene: 1. A multiplex PCR was run with 60 Vbeta primers and 13 Jbeta primers. Repertoires were generated with immunoSEQ multiplex PCR, while TCRdb's copy carries only in-frame clones and drops some. The data contain a few hundred thousand clones, roughly 89% of them singletons. The material sequenced was PBMCs. The J gene is TRBJ2-1, the V gene TRBV9; 7 nucleotides line up with TRBD2. This TCR came from a woman aged 18-30 years in good health and CMV-seronegative. The CDR3, as DNA: TGTGCCAGCAGCGTAGCTAGCGGATACAATGAGCAGTTCTTC. As protein: CASSVASGYNEQFF. Complete variable domain (other parts from reference TRBV9 and TRBJ2-1): DSGVTQTPKHLITATGQRVTLRCSPRSGDLSVYWYQQSLDQGLQFLIQYYNGEERAKGNILERFSAQQFPDLHSELNLSSLELGDSALYFCASSVASGYNEQFFGPGTRLTVL.